Below, 6 T cell receptor beta chains from the same sample are listed, as sequenced in a study of post-analysis software for immune sequencing data. Overall study results and limits: When patients were compared with controls, four or five TRBV segments were more frequent, TRBV5-6, TRBV5-1 and TRBV20-1 among them.

Researchers reported that TCR beta cDNA libraries carried unique molecular identifiers. Using its own MiXCR run on the PCR reads, TCRdb lists one record per CDR3 protein. The repertoire has some 500,000 distinct CDR3 sequences, approximately 45% of them found once; the top ten carry roughly 12%. The antigens these receptors bind are not known. Sample: blood. The origin of the receptors is a girl between 5 and 17 years old with multiple sclerosis.

The chain uses TRBV4-3 and TRBJ2-3, with D possibly being TRBD1 or TRBD2 (5 bases each). CDR1 LGHNA and CDR2 YSLEER come from the germline V gene. Trimming took off 0 bases at V and 0 bases at J, with 13 bases between the two ends. The CDR3 covers 17 residues. CDR3 region: CASSQDYGGFSTDTQYF. The CDR3 coding sequence is TGCGCCAGCAGCCAAGATTATGGGGGTTTTAGCACAGATACGCAGTATTTT.

V and J are TRBV24-1 and TRBJ2-1; 10 bases fit TRBD1. J lost 4 bases, V lost 1 base, and 3 bases had no gene match. Looked up from germline, CDR1 is KGHDR and CDR2 is SFDVKD. CDR3 length equals 16 residues. The CDR3 spells CATSDFPGQGYNEQFF. Written as DNA, the CDR3 is TGTGCCACCAGTGATTTTCCGGGACAGGGGTACAATGAGCAGTTCTTC.

For this clonotype: A much more abundant neighbour one base away suggests this may be a read error. The chain joins TRBV6-1 to TRBJ2-3, with D hard to call. The V end lost 6 bases, the J end lost 1 base, and 8 bases lay between the germline ends. CDR1 and CDR2 from the germline V gene are MNHNS and SASEGT. The CDR3 spans 13 residues. CDR3 DNA sequence: TGTGCCAGCAGGGAGATCGGCACAGATACGCAGTATTTT. This sequence encodes CASREIGTDTQYF.

This chain uses TRBV11-1 with TRBJ2-5, with TRBD2 matching 8 bases. The better agreement between TRBJ2-7 and the DNA end casts doubt on the J call. The CDR3 totals 14 residues. Germline loops: CDR1 SGHAT, CDR2 FQDESV (reference sequence). CDR3 DNA: TGTGCCAGCAGCCGGACTAGCAGTACCTACGAGCAGTACTTC. Translating gives CASSRTSSTYEQYF.

The chain is built from TRBV28 and TRBJ2-2; 8 positions match TRBD2. V trimming: 5 bases; J trimming: 4 bases; junction bases outside the gene matches: 9. CDR1 and CDR2 from the germline V gene are MDHEN and SYDVKM. This CDR3 spans 16 amino acids. This CDR3 reads CASSRGVSGVTGELFF. CDR3 nucleotides: TGTGCCAGCAGTCGTGGGGTTAGCGGGGTCACCGGGGAGCTGTTTTTT.

V is TRBV5-5 and J is TRBJ1-5; D is possibly TRBD1 (5 bases). The CDR3 loop spans 14 amino acids. CDR1 is SGHKS, CDR2 YYEKEE, per germline (reference sequence). Trimming pared 3 bases from V and 0 bases from J, leaving 7 bases between. In DNA, the CDR3 is TGTGCCAGCAGCTCGACAGTTAGCAATCAGCCCCAGCATTTT. Translation: CASSSTVSNQPQHF. Full variable domain (remainder filled in from reference TRBV5-5 and TRBJ1-5): DAGVTQSPTHLIKTRGQQVTLRCSPISGHKSVSWYQQVLGQGPQFIFQYYEKEERGRGNFPDRFSARQFPNYSSELNVNALLLGDSALYLCASSSTVSNQPQHFGDGTRLSIL.